This T cell receptor beta chain was profiled in a study of shared clonotypes between healthy human individuals. The repertoire was sequenced with immunoSEQ multiplex PCR; TCRdb's copy has only in-frame clones and lacks some. The table shows around 1,100,000 clones, with 77% occurring only once. Per germline, CDR1 SGHAT and CDR2 FQNNGV. The CDR3 is made up of 16 amino acids. With 1 base removed from V and 5 bases from J, the gap between germline ends came to 14 bases. In this sample, this clone turned up once. The V call is TRBV11-2, the J call TRBJ2-2, with D perhaps matching TRBD2 (5 bases). The source is a man younger than 30 in good health. Some clones in this sample may be carry-over from other donors' samples. The sample consisted of memory CD4+ T cells from PBMCs. Subset meaning: CD45RA-negative fraction. In DNA, the CDR3 is TGTGCCAGCAGCTTAGGGTGGACTCAAAATACCGGGGAGCTGTTTTTT. It translates to CASSLGWTQNTGELFF. Combining the CDR3 with reference TRBV11-2 and TRBJ2-2 gives the whole variable domain EAGVAQSPRYKIIEKRQSVAFWCNPISGHATLYWYQQILGQGPKLLIQFQNNGVVDDSQLPKDRFSAERLKGVDSTLKIQPAKLEDSAVYLCASSLGWTQNTGELFFGEGSRLTVL.